This TCR beta chain stems from a study of human T cells and chemical hapten exposure. Looking at the study overall: For sensitization, 2% DPC was applied to a 2 cm by 2 cm patch of upper inner arm skin. Small pooled library volume differences chiefly drove per-sample TCR yield variation.

Germline V gene data show CDR1 as DFQATT and CDR2 as SNEGSKA (reference sequence). The CDR3 spans 14 residues. Trimming shortened V by 2 bases and J by 6 bases, and 14 bases separated the two germline ends. Described time point: patch test 1, 2 weeks after DPC sensitization. Treatment denoted: therapeutic diphenylcyclopropenone sensitization with weekly scalp DPC. Individual cDNA molecules had unique molecular identifiers attached to them by the library. TCRdb fed the RACE reads into MiXCR, producing one record per CDR3 protein. The sample shows about 340,000 distinct CDR3 sequences, around 6.9% of them seen only once.

The sequence came from a woman aged 18-29 years with alopecia areata. Some clones in this sample may be carry-over from other donors' samples. This chain connects TRBV20-1 to TRBJ1-5, with D perhaps TRBD1 (6 bases). Sample: whole blood, taken in connection with sensitization to the hapten diphenylcyclopropenone (DPC). The CDR3 reads CSARWSRGGQPQHF. CDR3 nucleotides: TGCAGTGCTAGATGGTCCAGGGGTGGTCAGCCCCAGCATTTT.